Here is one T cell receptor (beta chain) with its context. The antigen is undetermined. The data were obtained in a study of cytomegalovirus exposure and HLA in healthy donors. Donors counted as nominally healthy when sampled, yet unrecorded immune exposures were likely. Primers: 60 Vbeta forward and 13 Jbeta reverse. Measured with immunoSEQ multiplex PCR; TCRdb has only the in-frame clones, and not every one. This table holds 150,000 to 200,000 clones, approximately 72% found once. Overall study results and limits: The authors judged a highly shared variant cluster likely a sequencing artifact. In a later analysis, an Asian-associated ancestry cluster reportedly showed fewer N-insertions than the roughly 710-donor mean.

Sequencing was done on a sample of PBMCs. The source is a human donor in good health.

CDR3 DNA: TGTGCCAGCAGCTTAACAGGGGGGTCCTACGAGCAGTACTTC. Its translation: CASSLTGGSYEQYF. The chain carries TRBV7-9 and TRBJ2-7; 8 bases are shared with TRBD1. The germline CDR1 and CDR2 sequences are SEHNR and FQNEAQ (reference sequence). J lost 1 base, V lost 2 bases, and 1 base had no gene match. CDR3 length: 14 residues.